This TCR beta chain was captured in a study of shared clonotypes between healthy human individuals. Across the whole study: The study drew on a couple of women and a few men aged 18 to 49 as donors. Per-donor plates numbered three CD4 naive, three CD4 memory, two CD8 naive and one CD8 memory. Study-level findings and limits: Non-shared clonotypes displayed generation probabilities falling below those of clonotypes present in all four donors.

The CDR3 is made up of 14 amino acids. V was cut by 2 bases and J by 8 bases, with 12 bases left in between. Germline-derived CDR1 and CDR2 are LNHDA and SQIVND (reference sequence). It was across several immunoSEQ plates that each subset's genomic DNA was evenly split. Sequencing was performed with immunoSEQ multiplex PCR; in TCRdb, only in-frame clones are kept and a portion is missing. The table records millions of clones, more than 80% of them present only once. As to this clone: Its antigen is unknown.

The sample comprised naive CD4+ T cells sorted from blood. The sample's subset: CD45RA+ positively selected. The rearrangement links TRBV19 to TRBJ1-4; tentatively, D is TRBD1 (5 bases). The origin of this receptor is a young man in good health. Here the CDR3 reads CASSIRDGAEKLFF. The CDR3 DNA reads TGTGCCAGTAGTATACGGGACGGGGCCGAAAAACTGTTTTTT.